This T cell receptor beta chain was documented in a study of blood T cells in healthy people across ages. Overall study: When template switching was applied, about one barcoded beta molecule was captured per two T cells. Overall study findings and caveats: In the absence of known donor CMV status, changes in expanded clonotypes were possibly confounded.

Germline CDR1 reads SGHRS; CDR2 reads YFSETQ. This CDR3 is 18 amino acids long. Trimming removed 1 base from V and 0 bases from J; junction bases left unmatched: 10. Through a sample-barcoded 5' primer and a J-beta primer mix, a second PCR was run for roughly 6 to 11 cycles. A template-switch adaptor containing 12 random nucleotides labeled each cDNA molecule. Each CDR3 protein is one row after TCRdb ran MiXCR on the 5' RACE reads. The profile covers approximately 2,000,000 distinct CDR3 sequences, with 30% to 40% appearing a single time and roughly 23% taken by the ten largest. Of note for this clonotype: Antigen unknown.

The V gene is TRBV5-1, the J gene TRBJ2-7; 10 bases match TRBD2. This receptor was taken from a human donor in good health. The sequenced sample consisted of blood. The CDR3 region is CASSLRPSGGPSSYEQYF. The CDR3 bases are TGCGCCAGCAGCTTGCGTCCTAGCGGGGGCCCCAGCTCCTACGAGCAGTACTTC.